The T cell receptor (beta chain) described here comes from a study of shared clonotypes between healthy human individuals. Repertoires were generated with immunoSEQ multiplex PCR, while TCRdb's copy carries only in-frame clones and drops some. Of 950,000 to 1,200,000 clones listed, approximately 80% are singletons. Germline CDR1 is SEHNR and CDR2 is FQNEAQ (reference sequence). CDR3 length equals 16 residues. Trimming removed 7 bases from V and 7 bases from J, with 25 bases in between. The chain combines TRBV7-9 with TRBJ1-1; D is undetermined. The clonotype originates from a man aged 18 to 29 in good health. Some clones in this sample may be carry-over from other donors' samples. Sequenced: memory CD4+ T cells from PBMCs. Subset given: CD45RA-negative fraction. DNA of the CDR3: TGTGCCAGCAAAAGCTTAGCATCCTTGTCGCAGGTTGAAGCTTTCTTT. It encodes CASKSLASLSQVEAFF.